Listed here is a single T cell receptor beta chain. This entry belongs to a study of CD8 T cells in Susac syndrome. The CDR3 runs 13 residues. Germline V gives CDR1 MNHEY, CDR2 SVGEGT. Trimming at V came to 8 bases and at J to 2 bases, leaving 2 bases not matched to a gene. When the RNA was reverse transcribed, random hexamers were used with an input of roughly 0.5 to 1 ug. TCRdb reprocessed the immunoSEQ multiplex PCR reads via MiXCR and lists one record per CDR3 protein. The table records some 77,000 distinct CDR3 sequences, 85% to 95% of them present only once. The receptor comes from a human donor with Susac syndrome. What was sequenced was CD4+ T cells from PBMCs. J is TRBJ2-1 and V is TRBV6-2 or TRBV6-3; 8 nucleotides align to TRBD1. The CDR3 nucleotides are TGTGCCAGCCGGGACAGGCCCTACAATGAGCAGTTCTTC. It translates to CASRDRPYNEQFF.